This entry concerns a single TCR beta chain. Its cognate antigen is unknown. Genomic DNA template from tumor biopsies or peripheral blood, about 600 ng to 6,004 ng input. The table came from immunoSEQ multiplex PCR; TCRdb's copy has only in-frame clones and leaves some out. The sample has tens of thousands of clones, around 85% seen once; the top ten hold just over 4%. The sample originates from a study of T cells in tumors after PD-1 blockade. The wider study: Excluded were patients with checkpoint blockade, immunosuppressants, or radiotherapy or other anti-cancer therapy within 4 weeks. Some patients also took daily vismodegib 150 mg during anti-PD-1 treatment.

Study-wide findings and caveats: Peripheral recruitment is suggested, as some novel exhausted tumor clones were in pre-treatment blood.

The J segment lost 3 bases and the V segment lost 2 bases, leaving 4 bases of the junction unmatched. The length of the CDR3 is 15 residues. The germline V gene has CDR1 SGHNT and CDR2 YYREEE (reference sequence). The receptor was derived from a human donor with basal cell carcinoma. This sample comprised PBMCs, obtained before anti-PD-1 treatment. The chain has TRBV5-4 and TRBJ2-5; 10 bases agree with TRBD1. CDR3: CASSLPGQGKETQYF. The DNA of the CDR3 is TGTGCCAGCAGCTTACCGGGACAGGGGAAAGAGACCCAGTACTTC.